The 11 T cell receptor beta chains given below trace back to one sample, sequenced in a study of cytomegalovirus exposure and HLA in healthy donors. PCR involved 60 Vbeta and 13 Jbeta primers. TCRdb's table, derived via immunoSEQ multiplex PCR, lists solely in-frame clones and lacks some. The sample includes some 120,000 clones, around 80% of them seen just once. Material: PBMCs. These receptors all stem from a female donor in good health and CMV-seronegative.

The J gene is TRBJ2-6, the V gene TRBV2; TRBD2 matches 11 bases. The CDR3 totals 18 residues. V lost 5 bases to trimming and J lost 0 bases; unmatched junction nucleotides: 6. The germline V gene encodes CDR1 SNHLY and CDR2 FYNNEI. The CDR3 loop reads CASSPGGTSGSGANVLTF. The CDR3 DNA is TGTGCCAGCAGTCCAGGGGGGACTAGCGGCTCTGGGGCCAACGTCCTGACTTTC.

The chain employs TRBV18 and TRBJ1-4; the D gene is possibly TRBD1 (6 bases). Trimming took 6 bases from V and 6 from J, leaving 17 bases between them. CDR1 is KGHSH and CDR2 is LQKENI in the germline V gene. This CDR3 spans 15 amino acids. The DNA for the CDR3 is TGTGCCAGCTCGCCGACAGGCGCGACATATGAAAAACTGTTTTTT. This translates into CASSPTGATYEKLFF.

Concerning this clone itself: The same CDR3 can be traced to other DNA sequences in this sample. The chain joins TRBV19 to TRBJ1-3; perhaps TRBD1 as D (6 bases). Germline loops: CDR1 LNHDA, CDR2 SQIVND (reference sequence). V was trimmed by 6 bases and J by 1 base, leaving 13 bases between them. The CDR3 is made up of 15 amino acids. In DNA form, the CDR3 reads TGTGCCAGTAGATGGGCAGGGGATTCTGGAAACACCATATATTTT. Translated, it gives CASRWAGDSGNTIYF.

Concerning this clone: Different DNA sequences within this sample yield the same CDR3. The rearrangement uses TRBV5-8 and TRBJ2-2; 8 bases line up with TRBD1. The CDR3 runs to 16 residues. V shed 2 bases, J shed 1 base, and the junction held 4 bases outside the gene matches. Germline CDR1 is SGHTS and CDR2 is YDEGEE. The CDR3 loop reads CASSFPGQVNTGELFF. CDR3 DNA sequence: TGTGCCAGCAGCTTTCCGGGACAGGTGAACACCGGGGAGCTGTTTTTT.

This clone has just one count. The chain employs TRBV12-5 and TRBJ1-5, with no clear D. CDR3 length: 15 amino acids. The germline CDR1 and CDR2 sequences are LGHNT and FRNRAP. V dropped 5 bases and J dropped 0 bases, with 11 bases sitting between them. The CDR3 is CASGPPGYSNQPQHF. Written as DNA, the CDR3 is TGTGCTAGTGGTCCCCCGGGGTATAGCAATCAGCCCCAGCATTTT.

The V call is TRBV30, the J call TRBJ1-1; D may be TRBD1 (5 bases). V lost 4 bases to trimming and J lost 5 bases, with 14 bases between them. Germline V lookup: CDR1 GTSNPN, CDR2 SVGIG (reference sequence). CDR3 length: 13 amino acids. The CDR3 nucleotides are TGTGCCTGGACTAGGCAGGGTGTTACTGAAGCTTTCTTT. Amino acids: CAWTRQGVTEAFF.

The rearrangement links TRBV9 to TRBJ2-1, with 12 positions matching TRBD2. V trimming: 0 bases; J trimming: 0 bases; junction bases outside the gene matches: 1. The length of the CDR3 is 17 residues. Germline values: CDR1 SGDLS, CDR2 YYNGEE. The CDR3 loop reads CASSVEGLAGSYNEQFF. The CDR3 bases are TGTGCCAGCAGCGTAGAGGGACTAGCGGGCTCCTACAATGAGCAGTTCTTC.

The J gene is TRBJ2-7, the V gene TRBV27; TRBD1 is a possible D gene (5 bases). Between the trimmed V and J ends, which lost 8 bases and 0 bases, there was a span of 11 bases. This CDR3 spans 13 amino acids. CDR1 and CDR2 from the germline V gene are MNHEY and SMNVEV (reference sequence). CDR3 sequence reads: CASRPDNSYEQYF. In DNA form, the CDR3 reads TGTGCCAGCCGACCGGACAACTCCTACGAGCAGTACTTC.

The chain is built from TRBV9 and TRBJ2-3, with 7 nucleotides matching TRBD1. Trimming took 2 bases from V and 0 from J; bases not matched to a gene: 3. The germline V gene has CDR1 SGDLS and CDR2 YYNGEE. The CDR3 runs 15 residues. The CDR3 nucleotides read TGTGCCAGCAGCGTCTTGGACAGGAGCACAGATACGCAGTATTTT. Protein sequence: CASSVLDRSTDTQYF.

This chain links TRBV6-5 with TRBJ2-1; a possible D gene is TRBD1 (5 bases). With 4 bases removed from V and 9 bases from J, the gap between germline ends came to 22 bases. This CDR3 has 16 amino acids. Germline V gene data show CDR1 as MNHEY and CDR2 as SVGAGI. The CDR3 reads CASSSPSQGSPGEQFF. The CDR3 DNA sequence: TGTGCCAGCAGTTCCCCTAGTCAGGGTTCTCCCGGTGAGCAGTTCTTC.

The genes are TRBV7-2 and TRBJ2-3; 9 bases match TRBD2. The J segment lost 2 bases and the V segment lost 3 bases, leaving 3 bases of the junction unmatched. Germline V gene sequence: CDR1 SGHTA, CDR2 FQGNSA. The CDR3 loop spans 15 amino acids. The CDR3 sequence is CASSLVAGVTDTQYF. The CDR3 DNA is TGTGCCAGCAGCTTGGTAGCGGGAGTCACAGATACGCAGTATTTT.